The 7 T cell receptor beta chains below were found in one sample sequenced in a study of PD-1 blockade in classical Hodgkin lymphoma. Some clones are missing from TCRdb's copy, which holds only in-frame ones; the method was immunoSEQ multiplex PCR. The sample yields under 100,000 clones, roughly 91% seen once. There was relapse after autologous stem cell transplantation in every patient, and there was variation in brentuximab vedotin exposure. Source: peripheral blood mononuclear cells (PBMCs), taken before the second cycle of nivolumab. The receptors come from a human donor with classical Hodgkin lymphoma.

J is TRBJ1-5 and V is TRBV23-1; the D gene is possibly TRBD1 (5 bases). TRBV23-1 is an open reading frame whose function is uncertain. The ends were cut back, 3 bases at V and 2 bases at J, with 14 bases in the middle. The length of the CDR3 is 16 residues. This CDR3 is CASSHSGGSRNQPQHF. CDR3 nucleotides: TGCGCCAGCAGTCATTCGGGGGGGTCCCGCAATCAGCCCCAGCATTTT.

The chain combines TRBV6-1 with TRBJ2-7; tentatively, D is TRBD2 (6 bases). CDR1 and CDR2 (germline): MNHNS, SASEGT. The V and J ends lost 10 bases and 4 bases respectively, with 20 bases between them. The CDR3 has 14 amino acids. The CDR3 DNA reads TGTGCCACCGTATGGGACTTCCGAGGGTACGAGCAGTACTTC. Encoded protein: CATVWDFRGYEQYF.

The J gene is TRBJ2-5, the V gene TRBV7-9; 8 positions agree with TRBD2. CDR1 SEHNR and CDR2 FQNEAQ come from the germline V gene (reference sequence). The CDR3 is 15 residues long. The J segment lost 0 bases and the V segment lost 2 bases, leaving 2 bases of the junction unmatched. CDR3 protein: CASSLSGGYQETQYF. The CDR3 region has the DNA TGTGCCAGCAGCTTAAGCGGGGGCTACCAAGAGACCCAGTACTTC.

J is TRBJ2-5 and V is TRBV5-4; D might be TRBD1 (6 bases). V lost 4 bases to trimming and J lost 5 bases, with 15 bases between them. The CDR3 has 14 residues. Germline V lookup: CDR1 SGHNT, CDR2 YYREEE (reference sequence). CDR3 bases: TGTGCCAGCAGCCCGATCAGGGGTCAGGAGACCCAGTACTTC. This encodes CASSPIRGQETQYF.

The chain recombines TRBV18 with TRBJ2-3; TRBD2 aligns across 11 bases. The CDR3 spans 15 residues. V shed 8 bases, J shed 6 bases, and the junction held 10 bases outside the gene matches. Germline V lookup: CDR1 KGHSH, CDR2 LQKENI. The CDR3 DNA reads TGTGCCAGCACCATAGCGGGAGGGACCGCGGATACGCAGTATTTT. It codes for CASTIAGGTADTQYF.

The chain links TRBV6-1 to TRBJ2-3; either TRBD1 or TRBD2 may fit D (5 bases each). V was cut by 6 bases and J by 6 bases, with 19 bases left in between. CDR3 length: 15 amino acids. CDR1 is MNHNS, CDR2 SASEGT, per germline. The CDR3 protein is CASSDGTLLADTQYF. CDR3 DNA sequence: TGTGCCAGCAGCGACGGGACGCTCCTGGCCGATACGCAGTATTTT.

This chain uses TRBV28 with TRBJ2-5, with D possibly TRBD2 on 6 matching bases. The CDR3 spans 13 residues. Trimming removed 7 bases from V and 5 bases from J, with 14 bases in between. Looked up from germline, CDR1 is MDHEN and CDR2 is SYDVKM. CDR3 amino acids: CASTRSGGETQYF. The CDR3 DNA is TGTGCCAGCACCCGCTCTGGGGGGGAGACCCAGTACTTC.